This T cell receptor beta chain was found in a study of T cells in Graves' hyperthyroidism and ophthalmopathy. J gave up 4 bases and V 5 bases, and 12 bases lay outside the gene matches. Germline CDR1 and CDR2: DFQATT and SNEGSKA (reference sequence). The CDR3 sequence is 17 residues long. Ophthalmopathy patients showed a Clinical Activity Score of at least 3, NOSPECS grade of at least 4 and duration under 3 months. The investigators amplified TCR beta CDR3 regions from RNA transcripts. TCR CDR3 underwent first-round RT-PCR with the HTBI primer set. TCRdb re-called the multiplex PCR reads with MiXCR, one entry per CDR3 protein. The repertoire holds some 490,000 distinct CDR3 sequences, with about 22% as singletons. Study results and limitations: Ophthalmopathy, which appeared later, was predicted by the model a median around 6.5 months before onset. Also found in blood were most expanded thyroid clonotypes above 0.001.

In the case of this clonotype: The antigen remains unidentified.

The rearrangement joins TRBV20-1 to TRBJ2-3; 13 bases match TRBD2. The receptor was isolated from an older woman with Graves' ophthalmopathy. Sequencing used blood. The CDR3 loop is CSAWRTSGRGGADTQYF. DNA for the CDR3: TGCAGTGCTTGGCGGACTAGCGGGAGAGGGGGGGCAGATACGCAGTATTTT.